The rows below give T cell receptor beta chains drawn from one sample of a study of shared clonotypes between healthy human individuals. The table came from immunoSEQ multiplex PCR; TCRdb's copy has only in-frame clones and leaves some out. This sample yields 800,000 to 1,200,000 clones, of which around 82% are seen a single time; approximately 0.5% belongs to the top ten. The sequenced material came from memory CD4+ T cells from PBMCs. The receptors stem from a man aged 18 to 30 in good health. Some clones in this sample may be carry-over from other donors' samples. Each CDR3 is given with its conserved first and last residue. The D gene is left open where the match is weak. Size is stated for part of the rows, as once, few or many counts, or as a class when the clone is expanded.

v_gene	j_gene	len	abundance	d_gene	CDR3nt	CDR3aa
TRBV28	TRBJ2-7	12	.	.	TGTGCCAGCAGGGCCTCGACCTACGAGCAGTACTTC	CASRASTYEQYF
TRBV6-6	TRBJ1-4	13	few	.	TGTGCCAGCAGTCTCGCAACTAATGAAAAACTGTTTTTT	CASSLATNEKLFF
TRBV27	TRBJ2-1	15	.	.	TGTGCCAGCAGTTTAAGACCCCCTCCGTACAATGAGCAGTTCTTC	CASSLRPPPYNEQFF
TRBV6-5	TRBJ1-4	15	.	.	TGTGCCAGCAGAGGTACGAATTTGGGAAATGAAAAACTGTTTTTT	CASRGTNLGNEKLFF
TRBV5-1	TRBJ2-3	17	.	.	TGCGCCAGCAGCGCATCCCGGGACCAAACCCCAACAGATACGCAGTATTTT	CASSASRDQTPTDTQYF
TRBV11-2	TRBJ2-7	16	.	TRBD2	TGTGCCAGCAGCTCCTCTAATAGCGGGAGATCCTACGAGCAGTACTTC	CASSSSNSGRSYEQYF
TRBV6-6	TRBJ1-3	14	.	.	TGTGCCAGCATCGAGACGGACTCTGGAAACACCATATATTTT	CASIETDSGNTIYF
TRBV30	TRBJ1-5	18	.	.	TGTGCCTGGAGCGGCACACCTTATTCCCGGAATAGCAATCAGCCCCAGCATTTT	CAWSGTPYSRNSNQPQHF
TRBV10-3	TRBJ1-4	14	.	.	TGTGCCATCAGTGCCGGCCCAGCGAATGAAAAACTGTTTTTT	CAISAGPANEKLFF
TRBV7-2	TRBJ2-1	11	.	.	TGTGCCAGCAGCTTAGCCCATGAGCAGTTCTTC	CASSLAHEQFF
TRBV11-3	TRBJ2-3	12	.	.	TGTGCCAGCAGCTTCGGATCAGATACGCAGTATTTT	CASSFGSDTQYF
TRBV11-2	TRBJ2-7	16	.	.	TGTGCCAGCAGCGACAGACTAGGGGGAGGCTCCTACGAGCAGTACTTC	CASSDRLGGGSYEQYF
TRBV6-5	TRBJ1-5	15	.	TRBD1	TGTGCCAGCCAGGGGGCGCGTGGGAGCAATCAGCCCCAGCATTTT	CASQGARGSNQPQHF
TRBV10-3	TRBJ2-3	13	few	.	TGTGCCATCAGTGCCCCCTCCTGGGATACGCAGTATTTT	CAISAPSWDTQYF
TRBV5-1	TRBJ2-5	13	once	TRBD2	TGCGCCAGCGCGCGGGAGTCACAAGAGACCCAGTACTTC	CASARESQETQYF
TRBV18	TRBJ2-3	13	many	.	TGTGCCAGCTCACCAAGCCTCACAGATACGCAGTATTTT	CASSPSLTDTQYF
TRBV6-4	TRBJ1-2	17	once	TRBD1	TGTGCCAGCAGCCCCCGGGACAGGAACGCATGGGGCTATGGCTACACCTTC	CASSPRDRNAWGYGYTF
TRBV5-1	TRBJ1-4	15	once	TRBD1	TGCGCCAGCAGCCCGGGACAGGGGTGGAATGAAAAACTGTTTTTT	CASSPGQGWNEKLFF
TRBV14	TRBJ1-2	13	.	.	TGTGCCAGCAGCCCGGACCTTTCTTATGGCTACACCTTC	CASSPDLSYGYTF
TRBV2	TRBJ2-2	15	.	TRBD2	TGTGCCAGCAGTGGAACTAGCGGGAGTTCCGGGGAGCTGTTTTTT	CASSGTSGSSGELFF
TRBV18	TRBJ2-2	12	.	.	TGTGCCAGCTACAGGGATGCCGGGGAGCTGTTTTTT	CASYRDAGELFF
TRBV6-1	TRBJ2-7	15	.	.	TGTGCCAGCAGTGATTTATCCGCAGGGAACTACGAGCAGTACTTC	CASSDLSAGNYEQYF
TRBV5-1	TRBJ2-5	15	.	TRBD2	TGCGCCAGCAGGGAGACTAGCGGAGGGGTTGAGACCCAGTACTTC	CASRETSGGVETQYF
TRBV11-2	TRBJ1-3	16	.	.	TGTGCCAGCAGTTCTCTCGCCGTCGACTCTGGAAACACCATATATTTT	CASSSLAVDSGNTIYF
TRBV5-8	TRBJ2-7	11	.	.	TGTGCCAGCAGGAGAAGGGGACAGCAGTACTTC	CASRRRGQQYF
TRBV28	TRBJ2-3	14	.	TRBD2	TGTGCCAGCATCCAGGGACTAGCGGGAGGTACGCAGTATTTT	CASIQGLAGGTQYF
TRBV5-1	TRBJ1-5	13	few	.	TGCGCCAGCAGCTTGGGGACTAATCAGCCCCAGCATTTT	CASSLGTNQPQHF
TRBV7-2	TRBJ2-5	13	.	TRBD1	TGTGCCAGCAGCCTCCCGGGACAGGGGGCCCAGTACTTC	CASSLPGQGAQYF
TRBV28	TRBJ2-3	15	few	.	TGTGCCAGCAGGAACCGGGACACGCGTACAGATACGCAGTATTTT	CASRNRDTRTDTQYF
TRBV5-4	TRBJ2-3	15	.	.	TGTGCCAGCAGCTTGTGGGGGGGCGGCACAGATACGCAGTATTTT	CASSLWGGGTDTQYF
TRBV18	TRBJ1-1	15	.	.	TGTGCCAGCTCACCACGCCCCGGGGAGGACACTGAAGCTTTCTTT	CASSPRPGEDTEAFF
TRBV10-3	TRBJ1-2	13	.	TRBD1	TGTGCCATCAGACTTGGACAGGAGTATGGCTACACCTTC	CAIRLGQEYGYTF
TRBV5-4	TRBJ2-2	16	few	.	TGTGCCAGCAGCTTGGGTTCCGGACAGAGGACCGGGGAGCTGTTTTTT	CASSLGSGQRTGELFF
TRBV19	TRBJ2-5	12	.	.	TGTGCCAGTAGTATTACTAGAGAGACCCAGTACTTC	CASSITRETQYF
TRBV10-3	TRBJ2-1	15	.	TRBD2	TGTGCCATCAGTGAGCCGGGAGGGTCCTACAATGAGCAGTTCTTC	CAISEPGGSYNEQFF
TRBV5-1	TRBJ2-4	14	.	.	TGCGCCAGCAGCTTGGAGGCAGCCAAAAACATTCAGTACTTC	CASSLEAAKNIQYF
TRBV19	TRBJ2-7	12	.	.	TGTGCCAGTATAATCAGGGGGGTCGAGCAGTACTTC	CASIIRGVEQYF
TRBV18	TRBJ1-6	18	.	TRBD1	TGTGCCAGCTCACACCAAGGACAGGCCGATAGCTATAATTCACCCCTCCACTTT	CASSHQGQADSYNSPLHF
TRBV5-1	TRBJ2-7	15	.	TRBD2	TGCGCCAGCAGCTTGGCCGGGACTAGCGGCGACGAGCAGTACTTC	CASSLAGTSGDEQYF
TRBV27	TRBJ1-2	16	few	TRBD1	TGTGCCAGCAGTTTTGGCGCCCGACAGGGGTACTATGGCTACACCTTC	CASSFGARQGYYGYTF
TRBV5-1	TRBJ2-7	16	.	TRBD1	TGCGCCAGCCGGCGTAATACCGGGACAGGAAGGTACGAGCAGTACTTC	CASRRNTGTGRYEQYF
TRBV30	TRBJ2-1	14	.	.	TGTGCCTGGAGTGGCACAGGAGGATACAATGAGCAGTTCTTC	CAWSGTGGYNEQFF
TRBV28	TRBJ2-7	14	.	TRBD1	TGTGCCAGCAGTTTGACAGGGCCCAACTACGAGCAGTACTTC	CASSLTGPNYEQYF
TRBV2	TRBJ2-2	14	.	.	TGTGCCAGCAGTGAATTGACTCGGTCCGGGGAGCTGTTTTTT	CASSELTRSGELFF
TRBV7-9	TRBJ2-5	16	.	TRBD1	TGTGCCAGCAGCTTAGTAGGGGACAGGATTCAAGAGACCCAGTACTTC	CASSLVGDRIQETQYF
TRBV7-8	TRBJ2-7	13	.	.	TGTGCCAGCAGCTTGGGGGTTCCCTACGAGCAGTACTTC	CASSLGVPYEQYF
TRBV21-1	TRBJ1-1	16	.	.	TGTGCCAGCAGCCCCTTTTTACGACGGGAGAACACTGAAGCTTTCTTT	CASSPFLRRENTEAFF
TRBV9	TRBJ1-3	15	.	.	TGTGCCAGCAGCGATGATCTTACCTCTGGAAACACCATATATTTT	CASSDDLTSGNTIYF
TRBV7-2	TRBJ2-3	15	.	.	TGTGCCAGCAGCCCGCAGGGTCCCGGGACAGATACGCAGTATTTT	CASSPQGPGTDTQYF
TRBV6-1	TRBJ1-5	14	.	.	TGTGCCAGCAGCAGTCAGGGAGGCAATCAGCCCCAGCATTTT	CASSSQGGNQPQHF
TRBV7-2	TRBJ2-7	15	.	.	TGTGCCAGCAGCTTAGGGGGACACGGATCCTACGAGCAGTACTTC	CASSLGGHGSYEQYF
TRBV19	TRBJ2-1	15	once	TRBD2	TGTGCCAGTAGTAGAACTAGCGGGAACTACAATGAGCAGTTCTTC	CASSRTSGNYNEQFF
TRBV19	TRBJ2-2	20	.	TRBD2	TGTGCCAGTAGTAGTACCCTCCGTCCGGTAGCGGGAGGAAGTACCGGGGAGCTGTTTTTT	CASSSTLRPVAGGSTGELFF
TRBV27	TRBJ1-4	14	few	.	TGTGCCAGCAGTTTAGGAGACAGTAATGAAAAACTGTTTTTT	CASSLGDSNEKLFF
TRBV4-1	TRBJ2-3	17	.	.	TGCGCCAGCAGCCAAGCTATCCAAGTGGGCTGGTCAGATACGCAGTATTTT	CASSQAIQVGWSDTQYF